This entry describes one T cell receptor (beta chain). The antigen is undetermined. The entry originates in a study of PD-1 blockade in classical Hodgkin lymphoma. Looked up from germline, CDR1 is ENHRY and CDR2 is SYGVKD. CDR3 length equals 15 residues. The ends were cut back, 4 bases at V and 0 bases at J, with 10 bases in the middle. Sequencing used immunoSEQ multiplex PCR; TCRdb keeps in-frame clones, though not all of them. The sample includes tens of thousands of clones, 75% to 95% of them seen just once. Points from the study as a whole: According to reports, newly diagnosed patients had lower baseline TCR diversity than healthy donors, and relapsed/refractory patients had lower baseline TCR diversity still.

Time point described: cycle 4 day 1 (C4D1), after more than five weeks of nivolumab. After autologous stem cell transplantation all patients relapsed, and prior brentuximab vedotin exposure differed between cohorts. This chain links TRBV10-3 with TRBJ1-3; D is unclear. Sequencing used peripheral blood mononuclear cells (PBMCs), obtained before the fourth cycle of nivolumab. The sequence derives from a human donor with classical Hodgkin lymphoma. CDR3 loop: CAISGKEISGNTIYF. In DNA, the CDR3 is TGTGCCATCAGTGGAAAGGAGATCTCTGGAAACACCATATATTTT.